This TCR beta chain was profiled in a study of CD8 T cells in ankylosing spondylitis. Study-level points and caveats: Clones linked with disease were CD8+ and fairly uncommon in the peripheral blood. Disease-associated clones were reportedly significantly overrepresented in matched ankylosing spondylitis synovial fluid. Before this, some motif variants had been reported in reactive arthritis synovial fluid and blood.

MiXCR, run by TCRdb on the 5' RACE reads, gives a single entry per CDR3 protein. This sample has around 180,000 distinct CDR3 sequences, with 10% to 15% found just once. Per germline, CDR1 SGHTS and CDR2 YDEGEE. Trimming pared 9 bases from V and 3 bases from J, leaving 9 bases between. The CDR3 runs 11 residues. This clonotype came up many times. Antigen specificity is unknown. The chain carries TRBV5-8 and TRBJ1-1; unclear D gene. This clonotype was obtained from a female donor with ankylosing spondylitis or in good health (not recorded which). Input material: blood, either unsorted or a sorted T cell fraction (not recorded which). The CDR3 DNA reads as TGTGCCATCCCTGGCTACACTGAAGCTTTCTTT. It is translated as CAIPGYTEAFF.